One TCR beta chain is described in this entry. What it recognizes is unknown. This sample is part of a study of T cell repertoires in cytomegalovirus infection. Study background: The study used recently identified HLA-C-restricted and well-studied HLA-B-restricted CMV epitopes. Shared public TCR beta signatures pointed to both CMV infection and a matching HLA type.

V lost 5 bases to trimming and J lost 0 bases, with 14 bases between them. The CDR3 consists of 16 residues. Germline lookup yields CDR1 MDHEN and CDR2 SYDVKM. TCRdb reprocessed the reads via MiXCR and lists one record per CDR3 protein. In the table there are 800,000 to 950,000 distinct CDR3 sequences, 32% of which are singletons. Whole-study results and caveats: In two of eight donors, the top clonotype was HLA-C-restricted CMV-specific. Summed public TCR beta family frequency identified CMV carriers bearing the relevant HLA.

Sequencing was performed on cultured CD8+ T cells from PBMCs, taken from culture after CMV antigen stimulation. The chain uses TRBV28 and TRBJ2-1; D may be TRBD1 (5 bases). The sequence was obtained from a human donor in good health (CMV status not recorded). Some clones in this sample may be carry-over from other donors' samples. In DNA form, the CDR3 reads TGTGCCAGCAGTCTTACCAGGGCCAGCTCCTACAATGAGCAGTTCTTC. Amino acid sequence: CASSLTRASSYNEQFF.